Listed here are 3 T cell receptor beta chains from one sample, sequenced in a study of blood T cell repertoires in COVID-19 (TCRdb year 2020). The method behind the library was the immunoSEQ multiplex PCR assay. The clones in this table, taken by TCRdb from immuneACCESS, are in-frame only. Not every clone is retained; where verified, under half of the shortfall comes from an unresolved V gene, and the cause of the rest is unknown. The table for this sample lists approximately 280,000 clones; almost 85% of them were counted only once. The top ten constitute 4% to 6% of the sample. Sequencing was carried out using peripheral blood. The receptors were gathered from a man aged 45 to 65 with active or convalescent COVID-19.

The chain links TRBV6-2 or TRBV6-3 to TRBJ2-1; the match to TRBD1 covers 8 bases. The CDR3 is 15 amino acids. Germline V gene data show CDR1 as MNHEY and CDR2 as SVGEGT. Trimming cost V 0 bases and J 7 bases; bases outside gene matches: 5. CDR3 loop: CASSYSAGGRNEQFF. The CDR3 nucleotides read TGTGCCAGCAGTTACTCGGCAGGGGGCCGGAATGAGCAGTTCTTC.

This clone is a singleton in its sample. This CDR3 is CASSTPDRDFNYGYTF. The CDR3 DNA reads as TGTGCCAGCAGCACCCCCGACAGGGATTTTAACTATGGCTACACCTTC. This chain joins TRBV11-3 and TRBJ1-2; 7 nucleotides line up with TRBD1. This CDR3 has 16 amino acids. Germline V gene lookup returns CDR1 SGHNT and CDR2 YENEEA. The V gene end was trimmed by 5 bases and the J gene end by 1 base; junction bases not matched to a gene: 10.

This clone showed up just once. The chain has TRBV9 and TRBJ2-2, with D hard to call. CDR1 SGDLS and CDR2 YYNGEE come from the germline V gene. V lost 1 base to trimming and J lost 4 bases, with 5 bases between them. The CDR3 loop spans 13 amino acids. The CDR3 nucleotides are TGTGCCAGCAGCGTATTCGGCACCGGGGAGCTGTTTTTT. Translating it yields CASSVFGTGELFF. Looking up the rest from reference TRBV9 and TRBJ2-2 gives the full variable domain: DSGVTQTPKHLITATGQRVTLRCSPRSGDLSVYWYQQSLDQGLQFLIQYYNGEERAKGNILERFSAQQFPDLHSELNLSSLELGDSALYFCASSVFGTGELFFGEGSRLTVL.